These 27 T cell receptor beta chains were sequenced from one sample in a study of blood T cell repertoires in COVID-19. Clones were sequenced by immunoSEQ multiplex PCR, and TCRdb holds only the in-frame ones, with some missing. The table shows around 140,000 clones, with 80% to 90% occurring only once. Sequenced material: peripheral blood. All receptors derive from a man in his sixties with active or convalescent COVID-19.

This clone has more than one count but fewer than ten. This chain joins TRBV19 and TRBJ1-2; 7 positions agree with TRBD1. J gave up 3 bases and V 4 bases, and 8 bases lay outside the gene matches. This CDR3 region has 15 residues. Germline loops: CDR1 LNHDA, CDR2 SQIVND (reference sequence). DNA for the CDR3: TGTGCCAGTAGTACCTTACAGGGGATGGACTATGGCTACACCTTC. This translates into CASSTLQGMDYGYTF. The full variable domain, in which reference TRBV19 and TRBJ1-2 provide the parts outside the CDR3, is DGGITQSPKYLFRKEGQNVTLSCEQNLNHDAMYWYRQDPGQGLRLIYYSQIVNDFQKGDIAEGYSVSREKKESFPLTVTSAQKNPTAFYLCASSTLQGMDYGYTFGSGTRLTVV.

This clone was seen just once. This sequence joins TRBV7-9 and TRBJ1-1; D is undetermined. This CDR3 spans 11 amino acids. Germline values: CDR1 SEHNR, CDR2 FQNEAQ (reference sequence). The V end lost 8 bases, the J end lost 3 bases, and 7 bases lay between the germline ends. The CDR3, as DNA: TGTGCCAGCCGCCGGGACACTGAAGCTTTCTTT. Translation gives CASRRDTEAFF.

This clone was observed once. V usage is TRBV5-1 and J usage is TRBJ1-6; D gene uncertain. The CDR3 is 16 amino acids. The V end was cut by 4 bases, the J end by 2 bases, with 13 bases between. Germline CDR1 and CDR2: SGHRS and YFSETQ. CDR3 nucleotide sequence: TGCGCCAGCAGCAGTAGGGCGGGCGCCTATAATTCACCCCTCCACTTT. Its translation is CASSSRAGAYNSPLHF.

The chain recombines TRBV5-4 with TRBJ2-3; TRBD2 aligns across 14 bases. Germline CDR1 is SGHNT and CDR2 is YYREEE (reference sequence). The CDR3 has 16 amino acids. V shed 4 bases and J 4 bases; nucleotides not matched to a gene: 5. The CDR3 nucleotides read TGTGCCAGCAGCCCCGGGACTAGCGGGAGAGCAGATACGCAGTATTTT. Its translation: CASSPGTSGRADTQYF. Combining the CDR3 with reference TRBV5-4 and TRBJ2-3 gives the whole variable domain ETGVTQSPTHLIKTRGQQVTLRCSSQSGHNTVSWYQQALGQGPQFIFQYYREEENGRGNFPPRFSGLQFPNYSSELNVNALELDDSALYLCASSPGTSGRADTQYFGPGTRLTVL.

The genes are TRBV6-2 or TRBV6-3 and TRBJ1-3; weak D call: TRBD1 (5 bases). Germline values: CDR1 MNHEY, CDR2 SVGEGT. The CDR3 is made up of 14 amino acids. V was shortened by 7 bases and J by 4 bases, with 14 bases between the two germline ends. CDR3 region: CASTPGGTGNTIYF. The CDR3 nucleotides are TGTGCCAGCACCCCGGGGGGGACCGGAAACACCATATATTTT.

The V gene is TRBV9, the J gene TRBJ2-1; the match to TRBD2 covers 7 bases. This CDR3 has 18 residues. Trimming removed 4 bases from V and 4 bases from J; junction bases left unmatched: 17. CDR1 and CDR2 from the germline V gene are SGDLS and YYNGEE. CDR3 in DNA: TGTGCCAGCAGCCCTCGCGGGGGTGGCGGGGGACTTTACAATGAGCAGTTCTTC. Protein product: CASSPRGGGGGLYNEQFF.

This clone was seen just once. At one end, the junction sequence differs from germline, possibly due to a read error. This chain connects TRBV4-1 to TRBJ2-1, with TRBD2 matching 9 bases. The length of the CDR3 is 15 residues. From germline, CDR1 is MGHRA and CDR2 YSYEKL. CDR3 nucleotides: TGCGCCAGCAGCCCAAGACTAGCGGAAAGGGGCGGATCGATCTTC. Residues: CASSPRLAERGGSIF.

The chain couples TRBV28 to TRBJ1-5; D uncertain. The CDR3 contains 16 residues. Germline assignment: CDR1 MDHEN and CDR2 SYDVKM. V lost 5 bases and J lost 6, with 20 bases in between. CDR3 sequence (DNA): TGTGCCAGCAGTCCCGGTGGTCCCCTGAACAGTCAGCCCCAGCATTTT. It translates to CASSPGGPLNSQPQHF.

The genes are TRBV12-3 or TRBV12-4 and TRBJ2-7, with D uncertain. The V end lost 5 bases, the J end lost 0 bases, and 8 bases lay between the germline ends. CDR3 length: 13 amino acids. CDR3 bases: TGTGCCAGCAGTCCTATGAGCTCCTACGAGCAGTACTTC. Translation: CASSPMSSYEQYF.

CDR3 in amino acids: CASSVGIQGVGNTQYF. CDR3 nucleotide sequence: TGTGCCAGCAGCGTAGGAATCCAGGGGGTGGGAAATACGCAGTATTTT. The genes are TRBV9 and TRBJ2-3; 7 nucleotides line up with TRBD1. Germline CDR1 and CDR2: SGDLS and YYNGEE. V was clipped by 0 bases and J by 7 bases; unmatched bases: 11. The CDR3 sequence is 16 residues long.

V and J are TRBV5-1 and TRBJ2-5; 15 bases are shared with TRBD2. This CDR3 has 15 residues. The junction had 2 bases not matched to a gene; V was cut back by 4 bases and J by 4 bases. CDR1 and CDR2 (germline): SGHRS, YFSETQ. The CDR3 here is CASSPGLAGGETQYF. Written as DNA, the CDR3 is TGCGCCAGCAGCCCGGGACTAGCGGGGGGAGAGACCCAGTACTTC.

This clone was detected only once. The V and J genes are TRBV6-4 and TRBJ2-2; 7 bases match TRBD2. The CDR3 length is 15 residues. Germline CDR1 MRHNA, CDR2 SNTAGT. Losses at the gene ends were 7 bases for V and 3 bases for J; bases not matched to a gene: 8. The CDR3 DNA sequence: TGTGCCAGCACTCCGGCAGCGGGATACACCGGGGAGCTGTTTTTT. This encodes CASTPAAGYTGELFF.

V and J are TRBV11-2 and TRBJ1-3; weak D call: TRBD1 (6 bases). The ends were cut back, 6 bases at V and 7 bases at J, with 10 bases in the middle. The CDR3 runs 12 residues. Per germline, CDR1 SGHAT and CDR2 FQNNGV. The CDR3 loop is CASSSQGNTIYF. For the CDR3, the DNA is TGTGCCAGCAGTTCACAGGGTAACACCATATATTTT.

The chain carries TRBV18 and TRBJ1-5; D is unclear. Germline CDR1 and CDR2: KGHSH and LQKENI. The CDR3 contains 14 residues. V dropped 3 bases and J dropped 7 bases, with 13 bases sitting between them. The CDR3 loop is CASSPVELGQPQHF. The CDR3 DNA sequence: TGTGCCAGCTCACCCGTAGAGCTCGGGCAGCCCCAGCATTTT.

This sequence joins TRBV18 and TRBJ2-3, with TRBD1 matching 10 bases. The CDR3 has 14 amino acids. The V gene's germline CDR1 is KGHSH and CDR2 LQKENI. J was trimmed by 4 bases and V by 6 bases; bases with no gene match: 4. CDR3 in DNA: TGTGCCAGCTCGACAGGGGGCGCGTCAGATACGCAGTATTTT. As protein: CASSTGGASDTQYF.

V is TRBV19 and J is TRBJ2-1; 10 bases are shared with TRBD2. The CDR3 consists of 17 residues. The trim removed 6 bases at V and 5 bases at J, leaving 13 bases unmatched. Germline V CDR1 and CDR2: LNHDA, SQIVND (reference sequence). CDR3 residues: CASSTVKSGRANNEQFF. The CDR3 DNA is TGTGCCAGTAGCACCGTAAAAAGCGGGAGGGCTAACAATGAGCAGTTCTTC.

The chain couples TRBV19 to TRBJ2-5; D remains ambiguous. The CDR3 runs 13 residues. V lost 6 bases to trimming and J lost 5 bases, with 13 bases between them. Germline CDR1 LNHDA, CDR2 SQIVND (reference sequence). The CDR3 is CASRGPLGETQYF. The CDR3 nucleotides are TGTGCCAGTAGGGGTCCTCTCGGGGAGACCCAGTACTTC.

The J gene is TRBJ1-2, the V gene TRBV28, with D possibly matching TRBD1 (6 bases). The V and J ends lost 8 bases and 0 bases respectively, with 16 bases between them. CDR1 MDHEN and CDR2 SYDVKM come from the germline V gene. CDR3 length equals 15 residues. This CDR3 is CASGQQDRTNYGYTF. The CDR3, as DNA: TGTGCCAGCGGACAGCAGGACCGCACTAACTATGGCTACACCTTC.

This chain uses TRBV5-5 with TRBJ1-4; the D gene is possibly TRBD1 (6 bases). The germline gives CDR1 SGHKS, CDR2 YYEKEE (reference sequence). The CDR3 has 14 residues. The V end lost 1 base, the J end lost 7 bases, and 11 bases lay between the germline ends. The CDR3 DNA reads TGTGCCAGCAGCTTGACAGGGCCGGGTGAAAAACTGTTTTTT. Protein: CASSLTGPGEKLFF. The whole variable domain, filled in from reference TRBV5-5 and TRBJ1-4, reads DAGVTQSPTHLIKTRGQQVTLRCSPISGHKSVSWYQQVLGQGPQFIFQYYEKEERGRGNFPDRFSARQFPNYSSELNVNALLLGDSALYLCASSLTGPGEKLFFGSGTQLSVL.

The V and J genes are TRBV2 and TRBJ1-5; weak D call: TRBD1 (6 bases). The V end lost 1 base, the J end lost 7 bases, and 17 bases lay between the germline ends. Germline loops: CDR1 SNHLY, CDR2 FYNNEI. The CDR3 is 16 amino acids. CDR3 loop: CASSEGGQGLGQPQHF. CDR3 coding DNA: TGTGCCAGCAGTGAAGGAGGGCAGGGGCTCGGACAGCCCCAGCATTTT.

This clone was observed a single time. This CDR3 reads CASSTRQGGTEKLFF. The CDR3 DNA reads as TGTGCCAGCAGTACGAGACAGGGAGGTACTGAAAAACTGTTTTTT. This chain links TRBV27 with TRBJ1-4; 7 nucleotides align to TRBD1. Germline V gene sequence: CDR1 MNHEY, CDR2 SMNVEV (reference sequence). This CDR3 region has 15 residues. The V segment lost 5 bases and the J segment 7 bases; nucleotides outside the gene matches: 10.

The V and J genes are TRBV10-3 and TRBJ1-2; D not certain. Deletions cut 2 bases from V and 1 base from J, with 8 bases between. The germline V gene encodes CDR1 ENHRY and CDR2 SYGVKD. The CDR3 totals 14 residues. The CDR3 DNA sequence: TGTGCCATCAGTGAGGTCGAGGTTAACTATGGCTACACCTTC. Translation: CAISEVEVNYGYTF.

Points on this clone: The sample carries other DNA sequences with the same CDR3. J is TRBJ2-7 and V is TRBV7-2; TRBD2 agrees at 10 bases. With 8 bases clipped from V and 4 bases from J, the junction kept 5 bases outside the gene matches. Germline V gives CDR1 SGHTA, CDR2 FQGNSA. The CDR3 runs 13 residues. CDR3: CASSLAGGYEQYF. CDR3 nucleotides: TGTGCCAGCTCCTTAGCGGGGGGATACGAGCAGTACTTC.

The chain has TRBV4-2 and TRBJ2-5, with D unclear. CDR3 length: 13 residues. The germline V and J ends were trimmed by 4 bases and 1 base, with 7 bases remaining between them. The germline CDR1 and CDR2 sequences are LGHNA and YNFKEQ. This CDR3 reads CASSLGSQETQYF. The CDR3 DNA reads TGTGCCAGCAGCCTTGGCAGCCAAGAGACCCAGTACTTC.

J is TRBJ2-3 and V is TRBV7-6; 8 bases map to TRBD2. Germline CDR1 SGHVS, CDR2 FNYEAQ. The CDR3 is 16 residues long. V was clipped by 7 bases and J by 6 bases; unmatched bases: 15. The CDR3 is CASTSTLAGGSDTQYF. The CDR3 DNA is TGTGCCAGCACCTCAACACTTGCGGGGGGATCTGATACGCAGTATTTT.

The J gene is TRBJ1-2, the V gene TRBV11-2; 9 bases fit TRBD1. This CDR3 region has 18 residues. Trimming took 2 bases from V and 2 from J; bases not matched to a gene: 12. Germline assignment: CDR1 SGHAT and CDR2 FQNNGV. CDR3 DNA: TGTGCCAGCAGCTTACTAGTAGCCGGGACAGGGAGCAACTATGGCTACACCTTC. Translated: CASSLLVAGTGSNYGYTF.

CDR3 in amino acids: CATSDFPSPDTEAFF. The CDR3 nucleotides read TGTGCCACCAGTGATTTTCCCTCCCCGGACACTGAAGCTTTCTTT. The V and J genes are TRBV24-1 and TRBJ1-1; D unresolved. The CDR3 runs 15 residues. The V end lost 1 base, the J end lost 3 bases, and 11 bases lay between the germline ends. Germline CDR1 and CDR2: KGHDR and SFDVKD.